The rows below give T cell receptor beta chains drawn from one sample of a study of blood T cell repertoires in COVID-19. This table comes from immunoSEQ multiplex PCR, and its TCRdb copy is limited to in-frame clones, with some not included. The data show over 250,000 clones, roughly nine tenths seen once. Sequenced material: PBMCs or T cells enriched from blood (not recorded which). These receptors came from a woman aged 45-65 years who had recovered from COVID-19. Both conserved end residues are part of each CDR3. D genes are given only for firm matches. Size is stated for part of the rows, as once, few or many counts, or as a class when the clone is expanded.

D	J	size	V	CDR3	DNA
NA	TRBJ2-3	NA	TRBV7-3	CASSLSPVTDTQYF	TGTGCCAGCAGCTTAAGCCCGGTCACAGATACGCAGTATTTT
NA	TRBJ1-1	NA	TRBV28	CASSSAGEDSTEAFF	TGTGCCAGCAGTTCGGCAGGGGAAGACTCGACTGAAGCTTTCTTT
TRBD1	TRBJ1-2	NA	TRBV9	CASSVTGDSLYGYTF	TGTGCCAGCAGCGTAACCGGGGACAGTTTGTATGGCTACACCTTC
NA	TRBJ1-2	once	TRBV30	CAWSVQGDGYTF	TGTGCCTGGAGTGTACAGGGTGATGGCTACACCTTC
TRBD1	TRBJ2-1	NA	TRBV24-1	CATSGQGGYNEQFF	TGTGCCACCAGTGGACAGGGGGGATACAATGAGCAGTTCTTC
TRBD2	TRBJ2-1	NA	TRBV5-1	CASSGGTSGSNEQFF	TGCGCCAGCAGCGGGGGGACTAGCGGGAGCAATGAGCAGTTCTTC
NA	TRBJ2-3	few	TRBV9	CASSVGGTDTQYF	TGTGCCAGCAGCGTAGGCGGGACCGATACGCAGTATTTT
NA	TRBJ1-5	NA	TRBV15	CATSRDIGAGPQPQHF	TGTGCCACCAGCAGAGATATAGGAGCGGGGCCTCAGCCCCAGCATTTT
NA	TRBJ1-3	NA	TRBV7-8	CASSSTGAGNTIYF	TGTGCCAGCAGCTCCACCGGGGCTGGAAACACCATATATTTT
TRBD1	TRBJ1-1	once	TRBV28	CASSSLTGAVWGTEAFF	TGTGCCAGCAGTTCCCTAACAGGGGCTGTTTGGGGCACTGAAGCTTTCTTT
TRBD2	TRBJ2-1	NA	TRBV28	CASSSPGLAGDWLYNEQFF	TGTGCCAGCAGTTCCCCGGGACTAGCGGGAGACTGGCTTTACAATGAGCAGTTCTTC
NA	TRBJ1-5	NA	TRBV2	CASSDGRNQPQHF	TGTGCCAGCAGTGATGGGAGGAATCAGCCCCAGCATTTT
TRBD2	TRBJ2-3	NA	TRBV11-3	CASSPTPGLAGGDTQYF	TGTGCCAGCAGCCCGACACCGGGACTAGCGGGAGGAGATACGCAGTATTTT